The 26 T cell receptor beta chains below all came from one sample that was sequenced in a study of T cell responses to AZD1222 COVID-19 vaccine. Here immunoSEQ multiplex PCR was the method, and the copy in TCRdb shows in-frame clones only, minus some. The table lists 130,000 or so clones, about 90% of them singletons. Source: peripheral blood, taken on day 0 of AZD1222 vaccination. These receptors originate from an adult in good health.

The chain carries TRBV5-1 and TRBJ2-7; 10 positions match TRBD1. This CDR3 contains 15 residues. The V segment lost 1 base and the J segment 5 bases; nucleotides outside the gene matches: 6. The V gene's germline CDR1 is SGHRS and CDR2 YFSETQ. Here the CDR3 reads CASSLTTGGRNEQYF. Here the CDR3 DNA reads TGCGCCAGCAGCTTGACGACAGGGGGCAGAAACGAGCAGTACTTC.

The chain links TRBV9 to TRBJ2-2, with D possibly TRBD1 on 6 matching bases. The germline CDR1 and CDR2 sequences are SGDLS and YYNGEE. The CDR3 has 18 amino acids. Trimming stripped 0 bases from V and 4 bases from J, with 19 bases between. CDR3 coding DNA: TGTGCCAGCAGCGTAGCTACCCCGGACAGTTTTCTCACCGGGGAGCTGTTTTTT. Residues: CASSVATPDSFLTGELFF.

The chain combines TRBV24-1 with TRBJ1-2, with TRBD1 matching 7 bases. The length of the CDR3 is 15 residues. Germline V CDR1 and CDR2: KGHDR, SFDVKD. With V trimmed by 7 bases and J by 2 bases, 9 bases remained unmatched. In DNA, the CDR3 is TGTGCCACCAGACCAAGGACCAGGGGGAACTATGGCTACACCTTC. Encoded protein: CATRPRTRGNYGYTF.

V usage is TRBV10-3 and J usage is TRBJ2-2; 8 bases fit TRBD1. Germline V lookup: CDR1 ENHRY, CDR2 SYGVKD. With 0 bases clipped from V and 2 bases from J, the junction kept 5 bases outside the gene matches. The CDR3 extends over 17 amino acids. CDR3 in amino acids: CAISESRGQGNTGELFF. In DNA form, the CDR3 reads TGTGCCATCAGTGAGTCGCGCGGACAGGGAAACACCGGGGAGCTGTTTTTT.

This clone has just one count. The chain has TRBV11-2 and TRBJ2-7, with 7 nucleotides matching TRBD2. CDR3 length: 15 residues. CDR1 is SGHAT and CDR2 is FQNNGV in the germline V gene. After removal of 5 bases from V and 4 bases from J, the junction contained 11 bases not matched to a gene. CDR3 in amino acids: CASSLAGRDGYEQYF. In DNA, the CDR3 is TGTGCCAGCAGCCTGGCGGGGAGGGATGGATACGAGCAGTACTTC.

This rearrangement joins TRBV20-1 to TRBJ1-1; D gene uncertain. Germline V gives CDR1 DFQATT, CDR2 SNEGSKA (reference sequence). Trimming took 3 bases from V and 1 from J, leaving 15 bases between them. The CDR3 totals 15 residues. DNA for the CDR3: TGCAGTGCTAGTGATAATGTAAAAGGGAACACTGAAGCTTTCTTT. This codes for CSASDNVKGNTEAFF.

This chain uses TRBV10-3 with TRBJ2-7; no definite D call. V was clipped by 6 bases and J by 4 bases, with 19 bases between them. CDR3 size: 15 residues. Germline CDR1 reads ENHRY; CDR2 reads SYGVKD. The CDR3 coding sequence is TGTGCCATCAGGGGGTCTAGGCCCCAGGAGTACGAGCAGTACTTC. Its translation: CAIRGSRPQEYEQYF.

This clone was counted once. The CDR3 loop reads CASSPRGLTDTQYF. CDR3 bases: TGTGCCAGCAGCCCACGGGGGCTCACAGATACGCAGTATTTT. This chain joins TRBV7-9 and TRBJ2-3; D tentatively reads TRBD1 or TRBD2 (6 bases each). This CDR3 region has 14 residues. V lost 5 bases, J lost 2 bases, and 11 bases lay in between. CDR1 SEHNR and CDR2 FQNEAQ come from the germline V gene (reference sequence).

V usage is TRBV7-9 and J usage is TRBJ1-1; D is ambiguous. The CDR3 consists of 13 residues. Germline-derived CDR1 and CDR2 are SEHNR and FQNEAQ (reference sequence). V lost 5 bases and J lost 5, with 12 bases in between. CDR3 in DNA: TGTGCCAGCAGCCGGCGGGGAGAAACTGAAGCTTTCTTT. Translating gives CASSRRGETEAFF.

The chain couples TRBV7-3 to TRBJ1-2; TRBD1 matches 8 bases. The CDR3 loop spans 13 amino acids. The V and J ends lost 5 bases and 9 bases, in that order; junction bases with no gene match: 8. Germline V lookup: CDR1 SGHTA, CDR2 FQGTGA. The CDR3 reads CASSETGAGSYTF. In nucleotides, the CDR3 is TGTGCCAGCAGCGAGACAGGGGCAGGTAGCTACACCTTC.

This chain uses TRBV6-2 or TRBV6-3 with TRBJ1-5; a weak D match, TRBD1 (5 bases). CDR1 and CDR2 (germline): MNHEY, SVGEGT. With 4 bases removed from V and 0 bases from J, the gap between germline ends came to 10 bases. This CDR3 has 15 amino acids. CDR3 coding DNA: TGTGCCAGCAGTTCCGGGGCATATAGCAATCAGCCCCAGCATTTT. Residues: CASSSGAYSNQPQHF.

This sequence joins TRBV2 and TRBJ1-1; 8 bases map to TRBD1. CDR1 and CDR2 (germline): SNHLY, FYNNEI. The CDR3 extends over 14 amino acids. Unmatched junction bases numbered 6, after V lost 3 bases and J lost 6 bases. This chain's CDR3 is CASSELAGGSEAFF. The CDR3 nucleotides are TGTGCCAGCAGTGAGCTGGCAGGGGGCTCTGAAGCTTTCTTT.

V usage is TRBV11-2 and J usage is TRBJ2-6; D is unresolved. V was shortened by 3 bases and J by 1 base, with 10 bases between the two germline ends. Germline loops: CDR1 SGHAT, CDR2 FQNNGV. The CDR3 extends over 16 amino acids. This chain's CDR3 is CASSLNVRSGANVLTF. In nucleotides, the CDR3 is TGTGCCAGCAGCTTGAACGTACGGTCTGGGGCCAACGTCCTGACTTTC.

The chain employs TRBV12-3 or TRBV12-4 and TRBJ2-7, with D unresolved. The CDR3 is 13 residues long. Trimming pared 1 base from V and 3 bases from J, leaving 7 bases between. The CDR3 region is CASSLGTYYEQYF. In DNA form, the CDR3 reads TGTGCCAGCAGTTTAGGCACCTACTACGAGCAGTACTTC.

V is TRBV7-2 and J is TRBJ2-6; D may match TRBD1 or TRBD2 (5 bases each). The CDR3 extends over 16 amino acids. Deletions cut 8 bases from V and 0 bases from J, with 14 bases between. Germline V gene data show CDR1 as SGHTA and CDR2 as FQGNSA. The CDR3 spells CASRGSTFSGANVLTF. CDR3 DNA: TGTGCCAGCCGGGGCAGTACTTTCTCTGGGGCCAACGTCCTGACTTTC.

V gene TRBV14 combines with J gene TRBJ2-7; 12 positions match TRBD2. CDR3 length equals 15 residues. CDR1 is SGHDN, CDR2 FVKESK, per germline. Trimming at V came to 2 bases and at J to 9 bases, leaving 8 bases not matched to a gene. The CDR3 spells CASSQRALAGGRQYF. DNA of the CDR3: TGTGCCAGCAGCCAAAGGGCACTAGCGGGGGGAAGGCAGTACTTC.

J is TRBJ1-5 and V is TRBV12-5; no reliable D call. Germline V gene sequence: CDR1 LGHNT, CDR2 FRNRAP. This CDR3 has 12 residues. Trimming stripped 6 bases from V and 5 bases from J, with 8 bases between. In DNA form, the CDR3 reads TGTGCTAGTGGATCGGGTGATCAGCCCCAGCATTTT. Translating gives CASGSGDQPQHF.

CDR3 DNA sequence: TGTGCCAGCAGGGCTCGGGGCAGGGGGCTGTACGAGCAGTACTTC. Protein sequence: CASRARGRGLYEQYF. V gene TRBV28 combines with J gene TRBJ2-7, with TRBD1 matching 8 bases. Trimming took 6 bases from V and 4 from J; bases not matched to a gene: 11. The CDR3 consists of 15 residues. CDR1 MDHEN and CDR2 SYDVKM come from the germline V gene.

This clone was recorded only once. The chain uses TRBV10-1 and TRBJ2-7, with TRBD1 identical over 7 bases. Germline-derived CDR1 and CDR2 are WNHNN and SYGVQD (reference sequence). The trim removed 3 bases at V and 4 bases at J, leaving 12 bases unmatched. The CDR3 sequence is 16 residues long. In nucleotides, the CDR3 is TGCGCCAGCAGTGACCCCGGGACAGAAGTGCAATACGAGCAGTACTTC. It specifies CASSDPGTEVQYEQYF.

In DNA, the CDR3 is TGTGCCAGCAGCCAAAGGGGGACAGAAAACTATGGCTACACCTTC. Residues: CASSQRGTENYGYTF. This chain links TRBV3-1 (or the pseudogene TRBV3-2) with TRBJ1-2, with 7 bases that match TRBD1. Germline CDR1 is LGHDT and CDR2 is YNNKEL (reference sequence). V trimming: 2 bases; J trimming: 2 bases; junction bases outside the gene matches: 5. The CDR3 is made up of 15 amino acids.

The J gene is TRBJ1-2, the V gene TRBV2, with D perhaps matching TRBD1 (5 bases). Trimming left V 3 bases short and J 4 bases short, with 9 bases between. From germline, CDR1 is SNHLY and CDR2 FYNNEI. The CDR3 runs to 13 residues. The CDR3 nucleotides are TGTGCCAGCAGTGACAGGGAGGGCTATGGCTACACCTTC. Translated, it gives CASSDREGYGYTF.

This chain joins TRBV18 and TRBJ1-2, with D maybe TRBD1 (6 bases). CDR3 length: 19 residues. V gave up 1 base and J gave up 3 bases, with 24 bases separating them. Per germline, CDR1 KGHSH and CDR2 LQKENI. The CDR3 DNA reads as TGTGCCAGCTCACCACGTCCGATAACAGGGCCCCGAGAGGACTATGGCTACACCTTC. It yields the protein CASSPRPITGPREDYGYTF. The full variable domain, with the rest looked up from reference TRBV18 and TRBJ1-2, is NAGVMQNPRHLVRRRGQEARLRCSPMKGHSHVYWYRQLPEEGLKFMVYLQKENIIDESGMPKERFSAEFPKEGPSILRIQQVVRGDSAAYFCASSPRPITGPREDYGYTFGSGTRLTVV.

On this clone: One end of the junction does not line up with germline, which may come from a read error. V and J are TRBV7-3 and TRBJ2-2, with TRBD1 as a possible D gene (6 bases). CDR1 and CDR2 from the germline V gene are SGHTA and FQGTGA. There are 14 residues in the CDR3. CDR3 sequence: CASSPTGNAGELFF. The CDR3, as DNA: TGTGCCAGCAGCCCCACAGGGAACGCCGGGGAGCTGTTTTTT.

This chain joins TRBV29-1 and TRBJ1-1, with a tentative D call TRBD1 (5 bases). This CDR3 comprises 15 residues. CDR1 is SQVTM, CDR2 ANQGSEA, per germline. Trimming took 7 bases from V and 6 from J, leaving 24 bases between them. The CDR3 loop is CSGETGLLGASEAFF. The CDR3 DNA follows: TGCAGCGGAGAAACGGGACTCCTTGGGGCATCTGAAGCTTTCTTT.

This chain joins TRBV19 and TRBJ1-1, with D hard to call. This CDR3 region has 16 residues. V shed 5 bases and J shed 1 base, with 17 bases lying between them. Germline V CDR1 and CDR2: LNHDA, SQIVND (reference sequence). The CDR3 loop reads CASSSLPGQENTEAFF. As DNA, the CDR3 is TGTGCCAGTAGTTCCCTCCCCGGGCAAGAGAACACTGAAGCTTTCTTT.

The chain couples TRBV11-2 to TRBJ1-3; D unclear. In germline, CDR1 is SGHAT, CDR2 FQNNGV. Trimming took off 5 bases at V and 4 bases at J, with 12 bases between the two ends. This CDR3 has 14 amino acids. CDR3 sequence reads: CASSPSFGGNTIYF. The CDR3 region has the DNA TGTGCCAGCAGCCCCTCGTTTGGGGGAAACACCATATATTTT.